A selection of T cell receptor beta chains follows, all from one sample in a study of chemoradiotherapy in HPV16-positive cancers. Assay used: immunoSEQ multiplex PCR; TCRdb lists only in-frame clones, some missing. The sample holds around 8,800 clones, around 75% seen once. Sequencing was performed on tumor tissue, taken from a patient who underwent chemoradiotherapy. Receptor source: a human donor with HPV-associated anogenital cancer. The conserved cysteine and the conserved F or W are not part of the CDR3 here.

cdr3_aa,v_call,j_call,cdr3_length
ASSLVRGQDGYT,TRBV11-2,TRBJ1-2,12
ASSIRGQYEQY,TRBV19,TRBJ2-7,11
ASSPTRGRDTEAF,TRBV27,TRBJ1-1,13
ASKAGGFAEAF,TRBV2,TRBJ1-1,11
ASSLSKTGNEQF,TRBV7-2,TRBJ2-1,12
ASSSRGSGEAF,TRBV6-1,TRBJ1-1,11
ASSAGPYNSPLH,TRBV6-1,TRBJ1-6,12
ASSLTGVGNTIY,TRBV5-1,TRBJ1-3,12
ASSRMRTAHTGELF,TRBV23-1,TRBJ2-2,14
ASSPTRRYTEAF,TRBV7-8,TRBJ1-1,12
ASMGGAGVSNEQF,TRBV19,TRBJ2-1,13
ASSSPTGPWDGYT,TRBV7-9,TRBJ1-2,13
ASSLDSAGANVLT,TRBV18,TRBJ2-6,13
ASSPNYEQY,TRBV28,TRBJ2-7,9
ASSVGLTGGGEQF,TRBV9,TRBJ2-1,13
ASSEQSSGNTIY,TRBV18,TRBJ1-3,12
ASSMWAAPQETQY,TRBV19,TRBJ2-5,13
ASSQASQRGLAEAF,TRBV4-1,TRBJ1-1,14
ASSLRGGDTRGYT,TRBV27,TRBJ1-2,13
ASSRGSGNTIY,TRBV4-1,TRBJ1-3,11
ASSQRAGTGINSPLH,TRBV9,TRBJ1-6,15
ASALTTWGYEQY,TRBV5-6,TRBJ2-7,12
ASSYGLAGGLVDTQY,TRBV7-8,TRBJ2-3,15
ASSTPTGLGILGYGYT,TRBV5-6,TRBJ1-2,16
ASSQDLSGRAEETQY,TRBV4-1,TRBJ2-5,15
ASSRSGEDGYT,TRBV7-9,TRBJ1-2,11
ASRGDRAYNEQF,TRBV2,TRBJ2-1,12
ASTLRPLNQPQH,TRBV28,TRBJ1-5,12
ASSLGPGQGGYGYT,TRBV5-6,TRBJ1-2,14
ASSVEQGGSPLH,TRBV9,TRBJ1-6,12
ASSVGGVYGYT,TRBV9,TRBJ1-2,11
ASSPLGQGGHEQF,TRBV5-4,TRBJ2-1,13
ASSLAVYSNQPQH,TRBV7-2,TRBJ1-5,13
ASSLAFGGSGEKLF,TRBV5-1,TRBJ1-4,14
ASSPVGGHEAF,TRBV7-6,TRBJ1-1,11
ASSSTVGVANYGYT,TRBV6-5,TRBJ1-2,14
ASSLLGASSGNTIY,TRBV5-1,TRBJ1-3,14
ASSPYLTANYGYT,TRBV19,TRBJ1-2,13
ASSPGTGGFEQY,TRBV6-5,TRBJ2-7,12
ASSLVEVNTEAF,TRBV7-9,TRBJ1-1,12
ASSDRDRGGSNEQF,TRBV7-3,TRBJ2-1,14
ASGGAGGNEKLF,TRBV5-4,TRBJ1-4,12
ASSLLAPIRGRAGNQPQH,TRBV27,TRBJ1-5,18
ASSGGAPPQETQY,TRBV2,TRBJ2-5,13
ASSRDRKNSPLH,TRBV11-2,TRBJ1-6,12
ASSPRPGQGRPLAKNIQY,TRBV7-8,TRBJ2-4,18
ASSFNLRAVEAF,TRBV5-1,TRBJ1-1,12
ASSHPAAVGEAF,TRBV11-2,TRBJ1-1,12
ASSQGLIEQF,TRBV4-1,TRBJ2-1,10
ASSDNWAVTPLH,TRBV2,TRBJ1-6,12
ASSAWTSGRPLEETQY,TRBV7-6,TRBJ2-5,16
ASSSVAGGAGETQY,TRBV18,TRBJ2-5,14
SAGDTGELF,TRBV29-1,TRBJ2-2,9